This T cell receptor (beta chain) came from a study of T cells after posttransplantation cyclophosphamide. This clone has a single count. Cyclophosphamide on days +3 and +4 followed busulfan-fludarabine conditioning and a marrow graft. Assay: immunoSEQ multiplex PCR; the TCRdb copy retains only in-frame clones and omits some. The data show 8,000 or so clones, 75% to 90% seen once. The germline CDR1 and CDR2 sequences are SGHAT and FQNNGV. The CDR3 totals 13 residues. Trimming left V 0 bases short and J 3 bases short, with 6 bases between. The receptor comes from a female patient aged 50-65 years who received an allogeneic stem cell transplant from a related donor, was CMV-positive, and had no GVHD. Some T cells may be transferred from the graft donor. The V and J genes are TRBV11-2 and TRBJ2-7; no clear D. This specimen consisted of CD4+ T cells sorted from blood, obtained about 1,500 days after allogeneic stem cell transplant with posttransplant cyclophosphamide. CDR3 region: CASSLDTGYEQYF. CDR3 in DNA: TGTGCCAGCAGCTTAGATACCGGCTACGAGCAGTACTTC. The complete variable domain, with remaining parts taken from reference TRBV11-2 and TRBJ2-7, reads EAGVAQSPRYKIIEKRQSVAFWCNPISGHATLYWYQQILGQGPKLLIQFQNNGVVDDSQLPKDRFSAERLKGVDSTLKIQPAKLEDSAVYLCASSLDTGYEQYFGPGTRLTVT.